The next 27 T cell receptor beta chains were all read from a single sample in a study of technical replicates of blood from a handful of donors. The table came from immunoSEQ multiplex PCR; TCRdb's copy has only in-frame clones and leaves some out. The sample carries 75,000 to 90,000 clones, about 92% recorded once. Sequencing was done on a sample of T cells isolated from PBMCs. All receptors come from a human donor in good health.

The V gene is TRBV5-1, the J gene TRBJ2-2; D call uncertain. Germline V gene data show CDR1 as SGHRS and CDR2 as YFSETQ. V was pared by 2 bases and J by 8 bases, with 16 bases between. This CDR3 region has 15 residues. The DNA for the CDR3 is TGCGCCAGCAGCTTCTCTGGCACGGCGGAAGGGGAGCTGTTTTTT. Protein: CASSFSGTAEGELFF.

This chain connects TRBV5-5 to TRBJ1-2; D gene unclear. Germline V CDR1 and CDR2: SGHKS, YYEKEE (reference sequence). Trimming removed 0 bases from V and 7 bases from J, with 7 bases in between. The CDR3 runs 12 residues. This CDR3 reads CASSLGTGGYTF. The CDR3 DNA sequence: TGTGCCAGCAGCTTGGGAACGGGTGGCTACACCTTC.

This clone was seen just once. V gene TRBV5-1 combines with J gene TRBJ2-5, with a weak D call TRBD2 (6 bases). V was trimmed by 0 bases and J by 5 bases, leaving 11 bases between them. The germline V gene has CDR1 SGHRS and CDR2 YFSETQ. This CDR3 spans 14 amino acids. This CDR3 is CASSLGLEVETQYF. CDR3 coding DNA: TGCGCCAGCAGCTTGGGACTAGAGGTTGAGACCCAGTACTTC.

V usage is TRBV7-9 and J usage is TRBJ2-1, with TRBD2 identical over 10 bases. The ends lost 4 bases at V and 7 bases at J; junction bases unmatched: 7. The germline CDR1 and CDR2 sequences are SEHNR and FQNEAQ (reference sequence). The CDR3 runs 15 residues. Written as DNA, the CDR3 is TGTGCCAGCAGCTCGGGACTAGCGTCGACGAATGAGCAGTTCTTC. It codes for CASSSGLASTNEQFF.

The J gene is TRBJ2-5, the V gene TRBV5-6; D remains unclear. V was cut by 10 bases and J by 5 bases, with 12 bases left in between. CDR3 length: 11 amino acids. CDR1 and CDR2 from the germline V gene are SGHDT and YYEEEE. The DNA for the CDR3 is TGTGCCTCTTCCCTCCAGGAGACCCAGTACTTC. As protein: CASSLQETQYF.

The chain employs TRBV6-1 and TRBJ2-7; 14 positions agree with TRBD2. Trimming took 10 bases from V and 7 from J; bases not matched to a gene: 6. CDR1 and CDR2 from the germline V gene are MNHNS and SASEGT. The CDR3 is made up of 13 amino acids. DNA of the CDR3: TGTGCCATCGGGACTAGCGGGGGAGGGGAGCAGTACTTC. Translated: CAIGTSGGGEQYF.

This rearrangement joins TRBV11-2 to TRBJ2-2; D is unresolved. Germline V gene sequence: CDR1 SGHAT, CDR2 FQNNGV. Trimming took off 8 bases at V and 0 bases at J, with 7 bases between the two ends. The CDR3 is made up of 13 amino acids. The CDR3 is CASRVSNTGELFF. The CDR3 nucleotides are TGTGCCAGCCGGGTGTCGAACACCGGGGAGCTGTTTTTT.

The chain joins TRBV12-5 to TRBJ2-2, with 9 nucleotides matching TRBD1. CDR1 is LGHNT, CDR2 FRNRAP, per germline. CDR3 length: 17 amino acids. J was trimmed by 5 bases and V by 1 base; bases with no gene match: 8. The CDR3 spells CASGLARTGEGTGELFF. Here the CDR3 DNA reads TGTGCTAGTGGTTTGGCTAGGACAGGGGAGGGAACCGGGGAGCTGTTTTTT.

The gene calls are TRBV5-1 and TRBJ2-3, with 8 bases matching TRBD2. This CDR3 has 19 residues. Trimming cost V 0 bases and J 3 bases; bases outside gene matches: 15. The germline V gene has CDR1 SGHRS and CDR2 YFSETQ. The CDR3 DNA reads TGCGCCAGCAGCTTGGACGGGGGGGTCTACTATGGAAAGACAGATACGCAGTATTTT. Residues: CASSLDGGVYYGKTDTQYF.

V gene TRBV7-6 combines with J gene TRBJ2-7; TRBD1 agrees at 8 bases. CDR1 SGHVS and CDR2 FNYEAQ come from the germline V gene. The J segment lost 7 bases and the V segment lost 5 bases, leaving 16 bases of the junction unmatched. The length of the CDR3 is 16 residues. As DNA, the CDR3 is TGTGCCAGCAGCCCAGGATGGACAGGGCCTCCCATGGAGCAGTACTTC. Translated: CASSPGWTGPPMEQYF.

V usage is TRBV14 and J usage is TRBJ1-1, with 9 bases matching TRBD1. V shed 4 bases and J 10 bases; nucleotides not matched to a gene: 10. Per the germline V gene, CDR1 is SGHDN and CDR2 is FVKESK. This CDR3 spans 14 amino acids. The CDR3 nucleotides read TGTGCCAGCAGCCGCACCGGGACAGGGATATCAGCTTTCTTT. Translation: CASSRTGTGISAFF.

The chain carries TRBV6-5 and TRBJ2-7; 8 bases are shared with TRBD1. The CDR3 runs to 13 residues. Germline trimming cut 4 bases from V and 3 bases from J; bases unmatched to any gene: 2. Germline V gene data show CDR1 as MNHEY and CDR2 as SVGAGI. CDR3 sequence (DNA): TGTGCCAGCAGTTCTGGACAGGGCTACGAGCAGTACTTC. Its translation is CASSSGQGYEQYF.

V usage is TRBV12-5 and J usage is TRBJ1-1; 9 positions agree with TRBD1. V lost 0 bases and J lost 0; bases outside the gene matches: 5. Germline assignment: CDR1 LGHNT and CDR2 FRNRAP. CDR3 length equals 17 residues. In DNA form, the CDR3 reads TGTGCTAGTGGTTTGGTTAGGACAGGGGCGATGAACACTGAAGCTTTCTTT. It specifies CASGLVRTGAMNTEAFF.

This chain joins TRBV4-1 and TRBJ1-1; D gene unclear. Per the germline V gene, CDR1 is MGHRA and CDR2 is YSYEKL. The CDR3 consists of 12 residues. V was cut by 0 bases and J by 10 bases, with 9 bases left in between. The CDR3 protein is CASSQDSRGAFF. The CDR3 DNA sequence: TGCGCCAGCAGCCAAGATTCGAGAGGAGCTTTCTTT.

This chain uses TRBV2 with TRBJ2-2; 8 nucleotides line up with TRBD2. V lost 4 bases, J lost 6 bases, and 7 bases stayed unmatched. The germline CDR1 and CDR2 sequences are SNHLY and FYNNEI. There are 15 residues in the CDR3. CDR3 bases: TGTGCCAGCAGTGGCGGGGGGCTACTGGCCGGGGAGCTGTTTTTT. This encodes CASSGGGLLAGELFF. Full variable domain (rest looked up from reference TRBV2 and TRBJ2-2): EPEVTQTPSHQVTQMGQEVILRCVPISNHLYFYWYRQILGQKVEFLVSFYNNEISEKSEIFDDQFSVERPDGSNFTLKIRSTKLEDSAMYFCASSGGGLLAGELFFGEGSRLTVL.

This clone was recorded once. The rearrangement joins TRBV2 to TRBJ1-5, with unresolved D. CDR3 length equals 15 residues. The germline gives CDR1 SNHLY, CDR2 FYNNEI. The V and J ends lost 7 bases and 1 base respectively, with 14 bases between them. The CDR3 nucleotides are TGTGCCAGCACTTGGCGGGGATGGAGCAATCAGCCCCAGCATTTT. Protein sequence: CASTWRGWSNQPQHF.

V gene TRBV30 combines with J gene TRBJ2-1; no definite D call. Trimming left V 5 bases short and J 3 bases short, with 11 bases between. This CDR3 contains 13 residues. The germline gives CDR1 GTSNPN, CDR2 SVGIG (reference sequence). The CDR3 coding sequence is TGTGCCTGGGAAAAGTCCTACTACAATGAGCAGTTCTTC. This sequence encodes CAWEKSYYNEQFF.

This chain connects TRBV28 to TRBJ1-4; 9 positions match TRBD1. CDR1 is MDHEN and CDR2 is SYDVKM in the germline V gene. The CDR3 length is 15 residues. The V gene end was trimmed by 3 bases and the J gene end by 7 bases; junction bases not matched to a gene: 6. The CDR3 region has the DNA TGTGCCAGCAGTTTCCCTGGACAGGGGACTGAAAAACTGTTTTTT. This encodes CASSFPGQGTEKLFF.

The chain joins TRBV7-9 to TRBJ2-1, with a tentative D call TRBD2 (5 bases). The CDR3 contains 15 residues. Per germline, CDR1 SEHNR and CDR2 FQNEAQ (reference sequence). V lost 1 base and J 9 bases, leaving 16 bases between the germline ends. The CDR3 DNA follows: TGTGCCAGCAGCTTAGAGTTTTGGACGGCGGGTGAGCAGTTCTTC. Residues: CASSLEFWTAGEQFF.

Written as DNA, the CDR3 is TGTGCCAGCAGTGAAGCCGGACTAGTTACCGGGGAGCTGTTTTTT. This codes for CASSEAGLVTGELFF. This chain uses TRBV6-1 with TRBJ2-2; 7 nucleotides match TRBD2. Germline V gene lookup returns CDR1 MNHNS and CDR2 SASEGT. Germline trimming cut 0 bases from V and 5 bases from J; bases unmatched to any gene: 3. This CDR3 spans 15 amino acids.

The gene calls are TRBV7-9 and TRBJ2-7, with D uncertain. Germline V gives CDR1 SEHNR, CDR2 FQNEAQ (reference sequence). Between the trimmed V and J ends, which lost 5 bases and 5 bases, there was a span of 10 bases. The CDR3 length is 12 residues. This chain's CDR3 is CASSPARNEQYF. In DNA form, the CDR3 reads TGTGCCAGCAGCCCCGCTAGGAACGAGCAGTACTTC.

The rearrangement uses TRBV27 and TRBJ2-7, with TRBD2 identical over 14 bases. The CDR3 runs 15 residues. Losses at the gene ends were 6 bases for V and 7 bases for J; bases not matched to a gene: 8. Germline lookup yields CDR1 MNHEY and CDR2 SMNVEV (reference sequence). CDR3 sequence reads: CASRGGTSGREEQYF. CDR3 DNA sequence: TGTGCCAGCAGGGGGGGGACTAGCGGGAGAGAAGAGCAGTACTTC.

This sequence joins TRBV18 and TRBJ2-2; 9 nucleotides match TRBD1. The CDR3 is made up of 15 amino acids. Germline V lookup: CDR1 KGHSH, CDR2 LQKENI. With 1 base clipped from V and 3 bases from J, the junction kept 0 bases outside the gene matches. CDR3 amino acids: CASSPRDRDTGELFF. CDR3 coding DNA: TGTGCCAGCTCACCACGGGACAGGGACACCGGGGAGCTGTTTTTT. Based on the CDR3 plus reference TRBV18 and TRBJ2-2, the full variable domain is NAGVMQNPRHLVRRRGQEARLRCSPMKGHSHVYWYRQLPEEGLKFMVYLQKENIIDESGMPKERFSAEFPKEGPSILRIQQVVRGDSAAYFCASSPRDRDTGELFFGEGSRLTVL.

The chain couples TRBV11-2 to TRBJ2-5, with TRBD1 identical over 10 bases. V lost 5 bases to trimming and J lost 1 base; unmatched junction nucleotides: 10. This CDR3 spans 17 amino acids. Looked up from germline, CDR1 is SGHAT and CDR2 is FQNNGV. The CDR3 nucleotides are TGTGCCAGCAGCCTAAAATACGGGACAGGGGTCCAAGAGACCCAGTACTTC. Amino acid sequence: CASSLKYGTGVQETQYF.

This sequence joins TRBV27 and TRBJ1-3; 7 bases line up with TRBD1. The V gene end was trimmed by 4 bases and the J gene end by 4 bases; junction bases not matched to a gene: 4. The length of the CDR3 is 14 residues. The germline V gene has CDR1 MNHEY and CDR2 SMNVEV (reference sequence). In nucleotides, the CDR3 is TGTGCCAGCAGTTCGACAGGGTTCGGAAACACCATATATTTT. Its protein is CASSSTGFGNTIYF.

The chain recombines TRBV27 with TRBJ2-5; TRBD2 matches at 13 bases. Germline assignment: CDR1 MNHEY and CDR2 SMNVEV (reference sequence). The CDR3 covers 15 residues. J lost 4 bases, V lost 6 bases, and 5 bases had no gene match. CDR3 DNA sequence: TGTGCCAGCAGAAGGACTAGCGGGAGACGAGAGACCCAGTACTTC. It is translated as CASRRTSGRRETQYF.

This chain connects TRBV6-5 to TRBJ1-1, with D hard to call. Germline CDR1 and CDR2: MNHEY and SVGAGI. V was shortened by 5 bases and J by 0 bases, with 7 bases between the two germline ends. This CDR3 contains 13 residues. This CDR3 reads CASSIHVNTEAFF. The CDR3 DNA reads TGTGCCAGCAGTATACACGTGAACACTGAAGCTTTCTTT.